A single sample is the source of the 13 T cell receptor beta chains below, sequenced in a study of blood T cell repertoires in COVID-19. This table comes from immunoSEQ multiplex PCR, and its TCRdb copy is limited to in-frame clones, with some not included. The sample holds around 250,000 clones, roughly 85% seen once. Sequencing was carried out using peripheral blood. These receptors were collected from a man aged 25-40 years who had recovered from COVID-19.

This chain uses TRBV7-2 with TRBJ2-1; 11 bases are shared with TRBD2. V lost 1 base to trimming and J lost 5 bases; unmatched junction nucleotides: 1. This CDR3 contains 15 residues. Germline lookup yields CDR1 SGHTA and CDR2 FQGNSA. As DNA, the CDR3 is TGTGCCAGCAGCTTAGGACTAGCGGGGCACAATGAGCAGTTCTTC. The encoded protein is CASSLGLAGHNEQFF.

The rearrangement joins TRBV27 to TRBJ1-1, with 12 nucleotides matching TRBD1. V lost 7 bases, J lost 6 bases, and 6 bases stayed unmatched. Germline assignment: CDR1 MNHEY and CDR2 SMNVEV (reference sequence). The CDR3 totals 14 residues. In nucleotides, the CDR3 is TGTGCCAGCACCATGGGACAGGGGGCCCCTGAAGCTTTCTTT. It specifies CASTMGQGAPEAFF.

This chain connects TRBV30 to TRBJ1-6; D perhaps matches TRBD1 (5 bases). Germline V CDR1 and CDR2: GTSNPN, SVGIG (reference sequence). The CDR3 length is 16 residues. Trimming removed 8 bases at V and 10 bases at J, with 27 bases between. This CDR3 reads CANGGAGRVVKSPLHF. CDR3 bases: TGTGCCAACGGAGGAGCAGGGAGGGTGGTGAAATCACCCCTCCACTTT.

The CDR3 loop is CASSQDPRSYGYTF. CDR3 bases: TGCGCCAGCAGCCAAGATCCCCGCAGCTATGGCTACACCTTC. This rearrangement joins TRBV4-3 to TRBJ1-2, with unresolved D. The ends were cut back, 0 bases at V and 4 bases at J, with 9 bases in the middle. The germline CDR1 and CDR2 sequences are LGHNA and YSLEER. The CDR3 is 14 amino acids.

The CDR3 is CSVDSGTEAFF. The CDR3 DNA is TGCAGCGTTGATTCAGGCACTGAAGCTTTCTTT. The genes are TRBV29-1 and TRBJ1-1, with D unresolved. Germline-derived CDR1 and CDR2 are SQVTM and ANQGSEA. This CDR3 has 11 amino acids. With 3 bases removed from V and 4 bases from J, the gap between germline ends came to 6 bases. The full variable domain, in which reference TRBV29-1 and TRBJ1-1 provide the parts outside the CDR3, is SAVISQKPSRDICQRGTSLTIQCQVDSQVTMMFWYRQQPGQSLTLIATANQGSEATYESGFVIDKFPISRPNLTFSTLTVSNMSPEDSSIYLCSVDSGTEAFFGQGTRLTVV.

The CDR3 is CASSPHRGANTGELFF. The CDR3 nucleotides are TGCGCCAGCAGCCCCCACAGGGGGGCGAACACCGGGGAGCTGTTTTTT. The chain is built from TRBV4-1 and TRBJ2-2, with 8 nucleotides matching TRBD1. Trimming took 4 bases from V and 0 from J; bases not matched to a gene: 4. The CDR3 length is 16 residues. Germline V gene lookup returns CDR1 MGHRA and CDR2 YSYEKL.

The chain is built from TRBV5-1 and TRBJ2-7; tentative D call: TRBD1 (6 bases). The CDR3 consists of 14 residues. With 6 bases removed from V and 3 bases from J, the gap between germline ends came to 16 bases. CDR1 and CDR2 (germline): SGHRS, YFSETQ. CDR3 nucleotide sequence: TGCGCCAGCACCCGGGACACCGCGATCTACGAGCAGTACTTC. Protein: CASTRDTAIYEQYF.

The CDR3 protein is CASSLGARGYDTGELFF. In DNA, the CDR3 is TGTGCCAGCAGCTTAGGTGCCAGGGGGTACGACACCGGGGAGCTGTTTTTT. V and J are TRBV7-8 and TRBJ2-2; 7 bases align to TRBD1. CDR3 length: 17 amino acids. Germline V CDR1 and CDR2: SGHVS, FQNEAQ. V shed 1 base and J 3 bases; nucleotides not matched to a gene: 8.

As DNA, the CDR3 is TGTGCCAGCAGCTTGTGGGCTAGCCCCACAGATACGCAGTATTTT. This translates into CASSLWASPTDTQYF. V gene TRBV5-6 combines with J gene TRBJ2-3, with D possibly being TRBD2 (5 bases). CDR3 length: 15 residues. With 1 base removed from V and 2 bases from J, the gap between germline ends came to 11 bases. Germline CDR1 SGHDT, CDR2 YYEEEE. Drawing the rest from reference TRBV5-6 and TRBJ2-3, the complete variable domain is DAGVTQSPTHLIKTRGQQVTLRCSPKSGHDTVSWYQQALGQGPQFIFQYYEEEERQRGNFPDRFSGHQFPNYSSELNVNALLLGDSALYLCASSLWASPTDTQYFGPGTRLTVL.

The V call is TRBV10-3, the J call TRBJ1-3; 8 bases fit TRBD1. The CDR3 length is 14 residues. Trimming at V came to 7 bases and at J to 0 bases, leaving 2 bases not matched to a gene. Germline CDR1 is ENHRY and CDR2 is SYGVKD. The CDR3 region is CAINRGSSGNTIYF. The CDR3 bases are TGTGCCATCAACAGGGGGAGCTCTGGAAACACCATATATTTT.

This CDR3 reads CATSDNRLAGASSYNEQFF. As DNA, the CDR3 is TGTGCCACCAGTGACAACCGACTAGCGGGGGCAAGCTCCTACAATGAGCAGTTCTTC. V is TRBV24-1 and J is TRBJ2-1, with 12 bases matching TRBD2. The CDR3 has 19 residues. Germline V gene sequence: CDR1 KGHDR, CDR2 SFDVKD. J lost 0 bases, V lost 4 bases, and 9 bases had no gene match.

This clone was seen only a few times. V is TRBV18 and J is TRBJ2-3; 8 bases line up with TRBD2. J lost 2 bases, V lost 4 bases, and 11 bases had no gene match. Germline V gives CDR1 KGHSH, CDR2 LQKENI. This CDR3 spans 17 amino acids. The DNA for the CDR3 is TGTGCCAGCTCACTGTCCGGAGCGGGGGCCCTCACAGATACGCAGTATTTT. Its protein is CASSLSGAGALTDTQYF. The variable domain in full, completed from reference TRBV18 and TRBJ2-3, reads NAGVMQNPRHLVRRRGQEARLRCSPMKGHSHVYWYRQLPEEGLKFMVYLQKENIIDESGMPKERFSAEFPKEGPSILRIQQVVRGDSAAYFCASSLSGAGALTDTQYFGPGTRLTVL.

This clone was recorded only once. The chain couples TRBV19 to TRBJ1-1, with TRBD1 identical over 12 bases. V shed 3 bases and J 7 bases; nucleotides not matched to a gene: 9. CDR1 and CDR2 (germline): LNHDA, SQIVND (reference sequence). CDR3 length: 16 amino acids. CDR3 amino acids: CASSILLGQGAVEAFF. DNA for the CDR3: TGTGCCAGTAGTATCCTTTTGGGACAGGGGGCGGTTGAAGCTTTCTTT.